One sample yielded the 8 T cell receptor beta chains listed below, sequenced in a study of T-cell reconstitution after alpha-beta-depleted transplantation in children. Unique molecular identifiers were incorporated when the TCRbeta library was constructed. Each CDR3 protein is one row after TCRdb ran MiXCR on the PCR reads. The sample has 200,000 to 250,000 distinct CDR3 sequences; 9.5% to 15% are singletons. The sequencing here drew on PBMCs from the stem cell graft donor, taken from the stem cell graft. All receptors derive from a human donor who donated a stem cell graft to a child with acute lymphoblastic leukemia.

The chain is built from TRBV15 and TRBJ2-1; D call uncertain. V lost 1 base and J 9 bases, leaving 16 bases between the germline ends. Germline CDR1 reads LNHNV; CDR2 reads YYDKDF (reference sequence). The CDR3 is 15 amino acids. The DNA of the CDR3 is TGTGCCACCAGCAGAGGGGCCGGGCCGGCCCCTGAGCAGTTCTTC. This codes for CATSRGAGPAPEQFF.

This clonotype appeared many times. The chain employs TRBV9 and TRBJ1-2; D uncertain. Germline V gene lookup returns CDR1 SGDLS and CDR2 YYNGEE. V was shortened by 3 bases and J by 7 bases, with 22 bases between the two germline ends. The CDR3 length is 16 residues. CDR3 region: CASSASLGRGNLGYTF. In DNA, the CDR3 is TGTGCCAGCAGCGCCTCCCTAGGGAGAGGGAATCTTGGCTACACCTTC.

This clonotype was recorded many times. The V call is TRBV9, the J call TRBJ2-7; D uncertain. Germline CDR1 and CDR2: SGDLS and YYNGEE. The CDR3 consists of 14 residues. V was trimmed by 3 bases and J by 2 bases, leaving 12 bases between them. This CDR3 reads CASSDRIYPYEQYF. DNA for the CDR3: TGTGCCAGCAGCGACAGAATTTACCCCTACGAGCAGTACTTC.

This clonotype was observed at least ten times. The CDR3 loop reads CSVEDGDEQYF. The CDR3 region has the DNA TGCAGCGTTGAAGATGGGGACGAGCAGTACTTC. The chain recombines TRBV29-1 with TRBJ2-7, with D hard to call. Per the germline V gene, CDR1 is SQVTM and CDR2 is ANQGSEA. V shed 0 bases and J shed 5 bases, with 5 bases lying between them. This CDR3 has 11 residues.

This clonotype was detected ten times or more. The chain has TRBV29-1 and TRBJ1-2, with D tentatively TRBD1 (5 bases). Germline CDR1 and CDR2: SQVTM and ANQGSEA. The CDR3 extends over 13 amino acids. The V end was cut by 6 bases, the J end by 2 bases, with 13 bases between. Here the CDR3 DNA reads TGCAGCGTAGTCGGGGCCCGGAACTATGGCTACACCTTC. It is translated as CSVVGARNYGYTF.

This clonotype came up many times. Germline and junction disagree at one end, which may indicate a read error. The chain joins TRBV5-1 to TRBJ2-3; D gene ambiguous. The germline V gene encodes CDR1 SGHRS and CDR2 YFSETQ. The CDR3 totals 12 residues. The CDR3 spells CASSFGSDTQYF. DNA for the CDR3: TGTGCCAGCAGTTTCGGGTCAGATACGCAGTATTTT. The variable domain in full, with the rest retrieved from reference TRBV5-1 and TRBJ2-3, is KAGVTQTPRYLIKTRGQQVTLSCSPISGHRSVSWYQQTPGQGLQFLFEYFSETQRNKGNFPGRFSGRQFSNSRSEMNVSTLELGDSALYLCASSFGSDTQYFGPGTRLTVL.

In this sample, this clonotype turned up many times. The chain recombines TRBV2 with TRBJ1-1; D remains ambiguous. Trimming took off 3 bases at V and 7 bases at J, with 9 bases between the two ends. The CDR3 is made up of 12 amino acids. The V gene's germline CDR1 is SNHLY and CDR2 FYNNEI. The CDR3 loop is CASSDLEGEAFF. Written as DNA, the CDR3 is TGTGCCAGCAGTGATCTAGAGGGTGAAGCTTTCTTT. The entire variable domain, with the rest obtained from reference TRBV2 and TRBJ1-1, is as follows: EPEVTQTPSHQVTQMGQEVILRCVPISNHLYFYWYRQILGQKVEFLVSFYNNEISEKSEIFDDQFSVERPDGSNFTLKIRSTKLEDSAMYFCASSDLEGEAFFGQGTRLTVV.

As for this clonotype: Being one base from a much bigger clone, this may be a read error. The V gene is TRBV6-2 or TRBV6-3, the J gene TRBJ2-1; D is unresolved. The CDR3 extends over 17 amino acids. The germline V and J ends were trimmed by 5 bases and 0 bases, with 17 bases remaining between them. Germline V gives CDR1 MNHEY, CDR2 SVGEGT. The CDR3 region has the DNA TGTGCCAGCAGTCCCCTTTCAGATATCATCTCCTACAATGAGCAGTTCTTC. Translating it yields CASSPLSDIISYNEQFF.